The entry below gives a single T cell receptor beta chain sequence along with its context. Its antigen remains unknown. The record originates from a study of naive and memory T cell subsets. Study-wide results and caveats: TCR counts from RNA may reflect activation-linked expression changes. From naive to CM, EM and EMRA, diversity decreased and Gini increased.

The beta constant-region primer was an equimolar mix of two oligonucleotides covering TRBC1 and TRBC2. A single record per CDR3 protein comes from TCRdb applying MiXCR to the UMI-ligation and nested PCR reads. The sample includes tens of thousands of distinct CDR3 sequences, around 12% of them seen just once. The CDR3 has 14 residues. Per the germline V gene, CDR1 is MNHNS and CDR2 is SASEGT. V shed 6 bases and J shed 3 bases, with 12 bases lying between them. CD4+ T cell IFNgamma after overnight CMV lysate exposure gave donor CMV status. Four subsets defined by CD45RA and CD27 were sorted after CD3, CD4, CD8 and live/dead staining.

The source material was central memory CD4+ T cells from blood. J is TRBJ1-5 and V is TRBV6-1; possibly TRBD1 for D (6 bases). The sequence was obtained from a human donor in good health. For the CDR3, the DNA is TGTGCCAGCAGAAGGGGACAACTCAATCAGCCCCAGCATTTT. Translation gives CASRRGQLNQPQHF.